The 22 T cell receptor beta chains given below trace back to one sample, sequenced in a study. TCRdb independently ran MiXCR on the 5' RACE reads; one entry per CDR3 protein. Among about 50,000 distinct CDR3 sequences listed, roughly 30% were seen once. The specimen was naive CD4+ T cells sorted from blood. The subset is: naive CD4+ T cells, CD4+CD45RA+CD25-. These receptors were collected from a female donor with breast cancer.

The count of this clonotype is one. The rearrangement links TRBV5-1 to TRBJ2-3, with unresolved D. The CDR3 consists of 14 residues. Germline V CDR1 and CDR2: SGHRS, YFSETQ. V was shortened by 0 bases and J by 6 bases, with 11 bases between the two germline ends. The chain's CDR3 is CASSLVMRWDTQYF. Here the CDR3 DNA reads TGCGCCAGCAGCTTGGTTATGAGGTGGGATACGCAGTATTTT.

The rearrangement links TRBV7-9 to TRBJ2-1, with D possibly being TRBD1 (6 bases). Per germline, CDR1 SEHNR and CDR2 FQNEAQ (reference sequence). The CDR3 extends over 17 amino acids. Trimming removed 0 bases at V and 7 bases at J, with 19 bases between. In nucleotides, the CDR3 is TGTGCCAGCAGCTTAGCCCTCAGTTTGGCAGGGGAAAATGAGCAGTTCTTC. Its translation: CASSLALSLAGENEQFF.

The J gene is TRBJ2-1, the V gene TRBV7-2; D might be TRBD2 (5 bases). The CDR3 contains 14 residues. In germline, CDR1 is SGHTA, CDR2 FQGNSA. Trimming took off 8 bases at V and 0 bases at J, with 11 bases between the two ends. This chain's CDR3 is CASSKRTSYNEQFF. The CDR3 DNA reads as TGTGCCAGCTCCAAGCGGACCTCCTACAATGAGCAGTTCTTC.

The chain carries TRBV7-2 and TRBJ1-1; D might be TRBD1 (6 bases). Germline V gene data show CDR1 as SGHTA and CDR2 as FQGNSA. V was cut by 2 bases and J by 7 bases, with 8 bases left in between. This CDR3 comprises 12 residues. The CDR3 is CASSLSRGEAFF. CDR3 nucleotide sequence: TGTGCCAGCAGCTTATCCAGGGGTGAAGCTTTCTTT. The entire variable domain, with the rest obtained from reference TRBV7-2 and TRBJ1-1, is as follows: GAGVSQSPSNKVTEKGKDVELRCDPISGHTALYWYRQSLGQGLEFLIYFQGNSAPDKSGLPSDRFSAERTGGSVSTLTIQRTQQEDSAVYLCASSLSRGEAFFGQGTRLTVV.

The V and J genes are TRBV5-1 and TRBJ2-5, with TRBD2 matching 7 bases. Germline CDR1 and CDR2: SGHRS and YFSETQ. After removal of 7 bases from V and 3 bases from J, the junction contained 9 bases not matched to a gene. This CDR3 region has 14 residues. CDR3 bases: TGCGCCAGCCGTACGGGAGGCAGCAAAGAGACCCAGTACTTC. It is translated as CASRTGGSKETQYF.

The rearrangement uses TRBV20-1 and TRBJ2-7; either TRBD1 or TRBD2 may fit D (5 bases each). This CDR3 comprises 15 residues. The germline V gene has CDR1 DFQATT and CDR2 SNEGSKA (reference sequence). V was trimmed by 4 bases and J by 0 bases, leaving 16 bases between them. The CDR3 loop reads CSATVLSDSSYEQYF. The CDR3 DNA reads as TGCAGTGCTACCGTGCTTAGCGACAGCTCCTACGAGCAGTACTTC.

The chain combines TRBV12-3 or TRBV12-4 with TRBJ1-2; D is unresolved. CDR3 length: 15 residues. Trimming took 6 bases from V and 1 from J, leaving 15 bases between them. DNA of the CDR3: TGTGCCAGCAGGGTCCTAGGGAGATTTAACTATGGCTACACCTTC. Translating it yields CASRVLGRFNYGYTF.

V is TRBV6-1 and J is TRBJ2-7; TRBD2 agrees at 9 bases. CDR3 size: 14 residues. J was trimmed by 4 bases and V by 4 bases; bases with no gene match: 5. Germline lookup yields CDR1 MNHNS and CDR2 SASEGT. CDR3 DNA: TGTGCCAGCAGTGTTGCGGGAGGGCCATACGAGCAGTACTTC. Translation gives CASSVAGGPYEQYF.

For this clonotype: One end of the junction varies from germline; a read error may be responsible. The V and J genes are TRBV20-1 and TRBJ2-2; D remains ambiguous. CDR1 is DFQATT and CDR2 is SNEGSKA in the germline V gene (reference sequence). This CDR3 is built from 13 residues. The CDR3 DNA follows: TGCAGTGCTGGAGATCTAGATACCGGGGAGCTGTTTTTT. Protein: CSAGDLDTGELFF.

This clonotype was seen only a few times. CDR3: CASTDVGFLAKNIQYF. As DNA, the CDR3 is TGTGCCAGCACCGACGTAGGTTTCCTAGCCAAAAACATTCAGTACTTC. The rearrangement uses TRBV2 and TRBJ2-4; D is unclear. This CDR3 has 16 amino acids. V lost 7 bases to trimming and J lost 0 bases, with 16 bases between them. Germline V gene data show CDR1 as SNHLY and CDR2 as FYNNEI.

The chain links TRBV12-3 or TRBV12-4 to TRBJ2-6; 7 bases agree with TRBD1. V was pared by 5 bases and J by 0 bases, with 10 bases of the junction left unmatched. The CDR3 sequence is 18 residues long. CDR3 sequence: CASSVTGKIRSGANVLTF. Written as DNA, the CDR3 is TGTGCCAGCAGTGTGACAGGGAAGATCCGCTCTGGGGCCAACGTCCTGACTTTC.

J is TRBJ2-1 and V is TRBV4-2; 7 nucleotides agree with TRBD2. Germline values: CDR1 LGHNA, CDR2 YNFKEQ. The ends lost 6 bases at V and 3 bases at J; junction bases unmatched: 20. This CDR3 is 19 amino acids long. This chain's CDR3 is CASRFEGYAGASGYNEQFF. The CDR3 DNA follows: TGTGCCAGCAGATTCGAAGGGTACGCCGGAGCTAGCGGCTACAATGAGCAGTTCTTC.

The V gene is TRBV5-1, the J gene TRBJ1-1, with D unclear. Germline CDR1 is SGHRS and CDR2 is YFSETQ. The V gene lost 3 bases and the J gene lost 1 base, with 19 bases spanning the gap. This CDR3 is built from 17 residues. Written as DNA, the CDR3 is TGCGCCAGCAGCTCGACGCCCGTACGCACGGGGAACACTGAAGCTTTCTTT. This translates into CASSSTPVRTGNTEAFF.

The chain is built from TRBV10-3 and TRBJ2-7, with TRBD1 matching 8 bases. The CDR3 runs to 15 residues. V was pared by 2 bases and J by 5 bases, with 8 bases of the junction left unmatched. Germline V gene data show CDR1 as ENHRY and CDR2 as SYGVKD. The CDR3 DNA reads TGTGCCATCAGTGAGGACAGGGGCGGTTCTGACGAGCAGTACTTC. Residues: CAISEDRGGSDEQYF.

This clonotype was counted a few times. V usage is TRBV7-2 and J usage is TRBJ2-7; no definite D call. Trimming pared 8 bases from V and 4 bases from J, leaving 9 bases between. The V gene's germline CDR1 is SGHTA and CDR2 FQGNSA. The CDR3 covers 11 residues. This chain's CDR3 is CASALAYEQYF. In nucleotides, the CDR3 is TGTGCCAGCGCATTAGCATACGAGCAGTACTTC.

The chain is built from TRBV2 and TRBJ2-2; D call uncertain. V was shortened by 1 base and J by 1 base, with 7 bases between the two germline ends. The CDR3 sequence is 15 residues long. The germline V gene encodes CDR1 SNHLY and CDR2 FYNNEI. The DNA of the CDR3 is TGTGCCAGCAGTGAAGTAACCTTGAACACCGGGGAGCTGTTTTTT. This sequence encodes CASSEVTLNTGELFF.

This chain connects TRBV9 to TRBJ2-3; D call uncertain. The CDR3 sequence is 16 residues long. CDR1 is SGDLS, CDR2 YYNGEE, per germline. The V and J ends lost 0 bases and 2 bases respectively, with 13 bases between them. The CDR3 nucleotides read TGTGCCAGCAGCGTAGAGGTCGGTCACGTCACAGATACGCAGTATTTT. Translation: CASSVEVGHVTDTQYF.

This clonotype was observed a handful of times. V usage is TRBV5-6 and J usage is TRBJ2-1, with 8 bases aligning to TRBD2. The CDR3 covers 15 residues. Germline V gene sequence: CDR1 SGHDT, CDR2 YYEEEE. The trim removed 4 bases at V and 6 bases at J, leaving 9 bases unmatched. CDR3 loop: CASSTGTRNFNEQFF. CDR3 nucleotides: TGTGCCAGCAGCACCGGGACTAGGAATTTCAATGAGCAGTTCTTC.

The V call is TRBV6-1, the J call TRBJ2-1; the D call may be TRBD1 or TRBD2 (5 bases each). This CDR3 is built from 14 residues. The V and J ends lost 5 bases and 9 bases respectively, with 17 bases between them. The germline gives CDR1 MNHNS, CDR2 SASEGT. For the CDR3, the DNA is TGTGCCAGCAGTATTAGACCCGCCGGGACTGAGCAGTTCTTC. It is translated as CASSIRPAGTEQFF.

This clonotype was seen a few times. The genes are TRBV5-1 and TRBJ1-5; no clear D gene. The germline gives CDR1 SGHRS, CDR2 YFSETQ. The germline V and J ends were trimmed by 0 bases and 4 bases, with 11 bases remaining between them. The CDR3 length is 15 residues. The CDR3 nucleotides read TGCGCCAGCAGCTTGGCCGGGCAGACTAATCAGCCCCAGCATTTT. Its translation is CASSLAGQTNQPQHF.

The chain links TRBV12-3 or TRBV12-4 to TRBJ1-4, with D perhaps TRBD1 (6 bases). The CDR3 length is 14 residues. Between the trimmed V and J ends, which lost 6 bases and 8 bases, there was a span of 16 bases. The chain's CDR3 is CASRVRETGEKLFF. The CDR3 coding sequence is TGTGCCAGCAGGGTGCGAGAAACAGGGGAAAAACTGTTTTTT.

This clonotype was observed a single time. The chain is built from TRBV7-9 and TRBJ1-2, with D possibly being TRBD1 (5 bases). From germline, CDR1 is SEHNR and CDR2 FQNEAQ (reference sequence). The CDR3 is 12 amino acids. The V gene lost 2 bases and the J gene lost 8 bases, with 9 bases spanning the gap. CDR3 bases: TGTGCCAGCAGCTTAACCAAGGGGGGCTACACCTTC. Protein sequence: CASSLTKGGYTF.